This T cell receptor (beta chain) stems from a study of T cell repertoires in cytomegalovirus infection. Across the whole study: Indications of both CMV infection and matching HLA type were provided by public TCR beta signatures.

CDR1 and CDR2 from the germline V gene are SGHDN and FVKESK. The V end was cut by 2 bases, the J end by 6 bases, with 8 bases between. The CDR3 has 12 amino acids. Study-level results: Dominating the ex vivo response were HLA-C-restricted CMV-specific TCR beta clonotypes. Cumulated frequencies of public TCR beta families served to identify carriers of CMV plus the relevant HLA.

A few counts support this clonotype. Its antigen is still unknown. TCRdb re-analysed the reads in MiXCR, keeping a single row per CDR3 protein. The sample contains about 450,000 distinct CDR3 sequences, around 32% of which appear only once. This chain uses TRBV14 with TRBJ2-7; D not certain. This receptor was taken from a human donor in good health (CMV status not recorded). Some clones in this sample may be carry-over from other donors' samples. Source material: PBMCs. The CDR3 DNA reads as TGTGCCAGCAGCCAACTAGGGTCCGAGCAGTACTTC. This sequence encodes CASSQLGSEQYF.